This record looks at one TCR beta chain sequence and its context. Its antigen remains unknown. Sequencing used immunoSEQ multiplex PCR; TCRdb keeps in-frame clones, though not all of them. The repertoire includes thousands of clones, over 65% of them detected once, and about 16% sits in the top ten. The source of the sample is a study of T cell repertoires in ileal Crohn's disease. Study context: Every patient was operated on for stricturing (around 61%) or penetrating (39%) complications.

Trimming removed 7 bases from V and 1 base from J, with 16 bases in between. This CDR3 spans 15 amino acids. The germline gives CDR1 MNHNS, CDR2 SASEGT. Broader study findings: Compared with non-smokers, active smokers at surgery showed more clonal expansions. All patients with clonality above 26.8% had endoscopic recurrence.

The genes are TRBV6-1 and TRBJ1-2; a possible D gene is TRBD1 (6 bases). The sequenced sample was ileal tissue. The clonotype was recovered from an adult with Crohn's disease. The CDR3 loop is CASIRRGRDNYGYTF. CDR3 sequence (DNA): TGTGCCAGCATCAGAAGGGGGAGGGATAACTATGGCTACACCTTC.